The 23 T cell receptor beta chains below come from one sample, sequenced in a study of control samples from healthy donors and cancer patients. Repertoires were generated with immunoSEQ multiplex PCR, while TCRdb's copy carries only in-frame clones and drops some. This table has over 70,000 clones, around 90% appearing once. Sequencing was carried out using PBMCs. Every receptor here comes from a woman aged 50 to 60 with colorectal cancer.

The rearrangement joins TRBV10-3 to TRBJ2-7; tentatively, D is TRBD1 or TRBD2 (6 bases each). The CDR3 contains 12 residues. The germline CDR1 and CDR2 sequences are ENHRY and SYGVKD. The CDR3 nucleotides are TGTGCTACGGCCGGGGGCGGCTACGAGCAGTACGTC. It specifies CATAGGGYEQYV.

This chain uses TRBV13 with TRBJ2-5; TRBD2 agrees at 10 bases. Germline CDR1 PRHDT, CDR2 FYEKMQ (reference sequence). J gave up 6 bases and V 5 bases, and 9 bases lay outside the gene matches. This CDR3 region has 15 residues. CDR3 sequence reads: CASSLSGGASKTQYF. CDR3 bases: TGTGCCAGCAGCCTGAGCGGGGGGGCCTCGAAGACCCAGTACTTC.

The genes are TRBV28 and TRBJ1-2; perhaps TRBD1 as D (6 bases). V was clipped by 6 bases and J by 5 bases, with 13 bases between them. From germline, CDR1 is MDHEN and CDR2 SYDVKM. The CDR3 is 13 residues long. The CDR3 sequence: CASRPLRGYGYTF. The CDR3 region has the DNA TGTGCCAGCAGGCCCCTAAGGGGGTATGGCTACACCTTC.

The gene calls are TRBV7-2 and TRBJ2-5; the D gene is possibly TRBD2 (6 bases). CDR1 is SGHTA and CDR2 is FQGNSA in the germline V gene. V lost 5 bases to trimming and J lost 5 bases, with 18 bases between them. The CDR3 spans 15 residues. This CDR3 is CASSAGTGVFETQYF. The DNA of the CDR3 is TGTGCCAGCAGCGCAGGGACTGGCGTTTTTGAGACCCAGTACTTC.

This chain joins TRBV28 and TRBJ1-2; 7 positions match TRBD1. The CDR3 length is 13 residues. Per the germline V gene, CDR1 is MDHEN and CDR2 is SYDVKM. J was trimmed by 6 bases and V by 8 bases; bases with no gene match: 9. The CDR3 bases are TGTGCCAGCCGCCTAACAGGGGCGCATGGCTACACCTTC. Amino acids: CASRLTGAHGYTF.

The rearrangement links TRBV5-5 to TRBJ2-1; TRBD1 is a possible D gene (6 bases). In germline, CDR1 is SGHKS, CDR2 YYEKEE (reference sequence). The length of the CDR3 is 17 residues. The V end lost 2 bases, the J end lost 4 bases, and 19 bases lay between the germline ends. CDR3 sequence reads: CASSFTGRGEGYNEQFF. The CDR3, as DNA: TGTGCCAGCAGCTTTACCGGCAGGGGAGAAGGGTACAATGAGCAGTTCTTC.

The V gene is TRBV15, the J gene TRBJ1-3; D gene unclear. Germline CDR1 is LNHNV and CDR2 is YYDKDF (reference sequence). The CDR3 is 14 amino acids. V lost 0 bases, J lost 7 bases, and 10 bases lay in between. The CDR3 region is CATSRDRTGNTIYF. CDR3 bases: TGTGCCACCAGCAGAGATCGGACCGGGAACACCATATATTTT.

The CDR3 bases are TGTGCCAGCACGGGAGTTGGATATGGCTACACCTTC. It translates to CASTGVGYGYTF. This chain links TRBV6-5 with TRBJ1-2; D gene uncertain. The CDR3 sequence is 12 residues long. V lost 7 bases and J 5 bases, leaving 11 bases between the germline ends. The germline V gene encodes CDR1 MNHEY and CDR2 SVGAGI.

The CDR3 region is CASKQSQPQHF. CDR3 bases: TGTGCCAGCAAACAGAGTCAGCCCCAGCATTTT. This chain links TRBV6-5 with TRBJ1-5; D unresolved. Trimming took off 7 bases at V and 6 bases at J, with 7 bases between the two ends. The germline CDR1 and CDR2 sequences are MNHEY and SVGAGI. The CDR3 consists of 11 residues.

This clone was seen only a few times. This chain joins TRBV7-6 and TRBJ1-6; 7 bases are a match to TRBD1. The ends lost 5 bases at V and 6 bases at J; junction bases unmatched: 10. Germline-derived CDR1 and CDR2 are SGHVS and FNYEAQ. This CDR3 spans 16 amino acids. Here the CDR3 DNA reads TGTGCCAGCAGCCCGACCTCCGGACAGGTTAATTCACCCCTCCACTTT. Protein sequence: CASSPTSGQVNSPLHF.

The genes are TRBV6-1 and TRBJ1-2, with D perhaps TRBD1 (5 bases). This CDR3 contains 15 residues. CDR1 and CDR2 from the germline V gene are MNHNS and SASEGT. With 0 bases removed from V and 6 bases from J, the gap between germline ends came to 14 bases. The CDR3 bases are TGTGCCAGCAGTGAAGCGGGGGTGGGTAGGGATGGCTACACCTTC. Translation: CASSEAGVGRDGYTF.

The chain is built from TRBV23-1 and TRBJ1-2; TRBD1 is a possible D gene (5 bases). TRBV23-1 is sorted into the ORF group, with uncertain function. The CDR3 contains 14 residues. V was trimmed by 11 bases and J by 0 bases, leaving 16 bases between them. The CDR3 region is CAVKTAGTNYGYTF. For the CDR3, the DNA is TGCGCCGTCAAGACAGCAGGTACTAACTATGGCTACACCTTC.

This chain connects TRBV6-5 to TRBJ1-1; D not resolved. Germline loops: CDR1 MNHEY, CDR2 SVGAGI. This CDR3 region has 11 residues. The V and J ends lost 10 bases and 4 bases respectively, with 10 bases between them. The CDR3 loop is CAIQDGTEAFF. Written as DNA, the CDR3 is TGTGCCATCCAGGATGGCACTGAAGCTTTCTTT.

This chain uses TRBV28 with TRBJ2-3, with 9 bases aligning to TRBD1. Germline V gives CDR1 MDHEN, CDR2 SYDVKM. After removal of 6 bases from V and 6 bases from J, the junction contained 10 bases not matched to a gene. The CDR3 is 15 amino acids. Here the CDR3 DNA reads TGTGCCAGCAGGTTCAAACAGGGGGCACGTGATACGCAGTATTTT. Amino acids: CASRFKQGARDTQYF.

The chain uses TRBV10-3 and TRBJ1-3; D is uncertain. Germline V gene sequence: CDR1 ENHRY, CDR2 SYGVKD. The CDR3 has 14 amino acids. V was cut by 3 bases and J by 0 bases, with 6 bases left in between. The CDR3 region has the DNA TGTGCCATCAGTGACTCCAGCTCTGGAAACACCATATATTTT. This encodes CAISDSSSGNTIYF.

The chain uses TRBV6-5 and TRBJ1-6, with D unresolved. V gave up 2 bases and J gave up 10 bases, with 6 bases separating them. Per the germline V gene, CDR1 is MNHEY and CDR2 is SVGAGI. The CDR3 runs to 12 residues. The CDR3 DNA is TGTGCCAGCAGTTACAGAGAATCACCCCTCCACTTT. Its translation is CASSYRESPLHF.

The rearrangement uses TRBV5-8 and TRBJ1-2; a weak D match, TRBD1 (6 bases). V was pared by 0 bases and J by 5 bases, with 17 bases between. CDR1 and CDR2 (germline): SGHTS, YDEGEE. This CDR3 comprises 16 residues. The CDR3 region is CASSLGGTGSIYGYTF. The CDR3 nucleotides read TGTGCCAGCAGCTTGGGGGGTACAGGGTCCATTTATGGCTACACCTTC.

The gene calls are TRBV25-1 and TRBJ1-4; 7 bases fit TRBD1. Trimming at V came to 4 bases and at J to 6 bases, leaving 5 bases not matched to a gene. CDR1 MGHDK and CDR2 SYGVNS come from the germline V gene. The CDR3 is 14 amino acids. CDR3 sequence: CASSVWDSHEKLFF. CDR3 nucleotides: TGTGCCAGCAGTGTATGGGACAGCCATGAAAAACTGTTTTTT.

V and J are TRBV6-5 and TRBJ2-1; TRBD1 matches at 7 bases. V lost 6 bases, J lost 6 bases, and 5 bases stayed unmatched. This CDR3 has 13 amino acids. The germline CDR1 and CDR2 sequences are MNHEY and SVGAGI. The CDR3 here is CASRRGPVNEQFF. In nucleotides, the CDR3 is TGTGCCAGCAGAAGGGGGCCGGTCAATGAGCAGTTCTTC.

The chain's CDR3 is CASSPGQILTDTQYF. The CDR3 nucleotides read TGTGCCAGCAGCCCGGGACAGATACTCACAGATACGCAGTATTTT. The chain is built from TRBV7-2 and TRBJ2-3; TRBD1 agrees at 7 bases. The CDR3 is 15 residues long. J gave up 2 bases and V 5 bases, and 7 bases lay outside the gene matches. Germline values: CDR1 SGHTA, CDR2 FQGNSA.

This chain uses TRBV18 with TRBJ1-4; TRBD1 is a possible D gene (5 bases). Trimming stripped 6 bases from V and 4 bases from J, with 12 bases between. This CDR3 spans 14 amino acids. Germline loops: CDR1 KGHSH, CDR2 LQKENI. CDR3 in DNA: TGTGCCAGCTCTTATGACAGTTATAATGAAAAACTGTTTTTT. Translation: CASSYDSYNEKLFF.

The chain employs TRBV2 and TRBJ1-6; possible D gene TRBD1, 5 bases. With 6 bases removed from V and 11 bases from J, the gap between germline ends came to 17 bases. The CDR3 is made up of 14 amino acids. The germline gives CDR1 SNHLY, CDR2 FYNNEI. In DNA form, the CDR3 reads TGTGCCAGCAGCAGGGACGAAACGAATCCACCCCTCCACTTT. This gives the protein CASSRDETNPPLHF.

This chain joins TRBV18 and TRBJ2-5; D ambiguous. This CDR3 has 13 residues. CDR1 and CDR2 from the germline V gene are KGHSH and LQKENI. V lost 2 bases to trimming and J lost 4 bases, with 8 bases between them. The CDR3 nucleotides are TGTGCCAGCTCACCAGGGGTCAGAGAGACCCAGTACTTC. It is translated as CASSPGVRETQYF.